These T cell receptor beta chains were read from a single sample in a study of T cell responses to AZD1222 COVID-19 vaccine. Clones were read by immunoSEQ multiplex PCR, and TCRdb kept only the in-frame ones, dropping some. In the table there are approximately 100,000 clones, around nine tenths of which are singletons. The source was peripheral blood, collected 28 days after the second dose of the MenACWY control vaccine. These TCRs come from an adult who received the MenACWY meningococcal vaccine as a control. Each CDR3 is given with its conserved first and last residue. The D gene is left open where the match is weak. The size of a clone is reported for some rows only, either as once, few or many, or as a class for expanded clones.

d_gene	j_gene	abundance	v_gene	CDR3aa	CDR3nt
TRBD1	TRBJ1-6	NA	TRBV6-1	CASSVRQGRSSYNSPLHF	TGTGCCAGCAGTGTGCGACAGGGTCGGAGCTCCTATAATTCACCCCTCCACTTT
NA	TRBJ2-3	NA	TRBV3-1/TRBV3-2	CASSQITGGTQYF	TGTGCCAGCAGCCAAATTACCGGGGGTACGCAGTATTTT
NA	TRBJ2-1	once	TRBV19	CASSISDTEQFF	TGTGCCAGTAGTATATCTGACACCGAGCAGTTCTTC
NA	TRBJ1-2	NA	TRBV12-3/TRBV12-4	CASSFTVNYGYTF	TGTGCCAGCAGTTTTACAGTTAACTATGGCTACACCTTC
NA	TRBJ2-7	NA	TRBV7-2	CASSRDGNYEQYF	TGTGCCAGCAGCCGGGACGGAAACTACGAGCAGTACTTC
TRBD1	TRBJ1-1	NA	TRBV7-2	CASSFNRGNTEAFF	TGTGCCAGCAGCTTTAACAGGGGAAACACTGAAGCTTTCTTT
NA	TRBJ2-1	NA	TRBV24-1	CATSDLGEHEQFF	TGTGCCACCAGTGATCTTGGCGAGCATGAGCAGTTCTTC
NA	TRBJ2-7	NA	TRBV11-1	CASSSQQGEQYF	TGTGCCAGCAGCTCCCAACAGGGTGAGCAGTACTTC
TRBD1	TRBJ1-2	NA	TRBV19	CASRIKGQGDFWFYGYTF	TGTGCCAGTAGAATCAAGGGACAGGGAGACTTCTGGTTCTATGGCTACACCTTC
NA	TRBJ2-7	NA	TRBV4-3	CASSQGTAASYEQYF	TGCGCCAGCAGCCAAGGAACCGCGGCCTCCTACGAGCAGTACTTC
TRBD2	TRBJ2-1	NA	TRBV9	CASSAAGGGYNEQFF	TGTGCCAGCAGCGCCGCTGGCGGGGGGTACAATGAGCAGTTCTTC
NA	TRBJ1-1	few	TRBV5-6	CASSLGATEAFF	TGTGCCAGCAGCTTGGGCGCCACTGAAGCTTTCTTT
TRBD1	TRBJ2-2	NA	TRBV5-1	CASSLLGTANTGELFF	TGCGCCAGCAGTTTACTAGGGACAGCGAACACCGGGGAGCTGTTTTTT
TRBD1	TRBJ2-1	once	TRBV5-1	CASSGGQGARNEQFF	TGCGCCAGCAGCGGGGGACAGGGGGCGCGGAATGAGCAGTTCTTC
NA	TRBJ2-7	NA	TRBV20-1	CSAYRTYEQYF	TGCAGTGCTTATAGGACCTACGAGCAGTACTTC
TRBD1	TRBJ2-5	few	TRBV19	CASSPGQRLNYGLSKTQYF	TGTGCCAGTAGTCCGGGACAGCGACTTAATTATGGATTGAGTAAAACCCAGTACTTC
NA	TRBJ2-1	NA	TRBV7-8	CASSTRSGIDEQFF	TGTGCCAGCAGCACCCGATCGGGGATCGATGAGCAGTTCTTC
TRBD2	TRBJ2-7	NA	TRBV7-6	CASSPGLAGRGSYEQYF	TGTGCCAGCAGCCCGGGACTAGCGGGTAGGGGAAGCTACGAGCAGTACTTC
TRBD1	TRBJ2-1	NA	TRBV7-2	CASSRKNIQGASNEQFF	TGTGCCAGCAGCCGGAAGAATATACAGGGGGCTAGCAATGAGCAGTTCTTC
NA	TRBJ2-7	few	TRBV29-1	CSAGGTESYEQYF	TGCAGCGCCGGAGGAACAGAGTCCTACGAGCAGTACTTC
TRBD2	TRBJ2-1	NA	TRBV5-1	CASSFMGSGGNLLDEQFF	TGCGCCAGCAGCTTTATGGGGAGCGGGGGGAACCTCCTCGATGAGCAGTTCTTC
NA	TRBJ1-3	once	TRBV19	CASSKTVSGNTIYF	TGTGCCAGTAGCAAGACAGTCTCTGGAAACACCATATATTTT
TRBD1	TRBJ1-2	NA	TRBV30	CAWIRTGQNGYTF	TGTGCCTGGATCCGGACAGGCCAAAATGGCTACACCTTC
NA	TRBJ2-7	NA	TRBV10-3	CAISEPFRGAEDEQYF	TGTGCCATCAGTGAGCCCTTTAGGGGGGCAGAAGACGAGCAGTACTTC
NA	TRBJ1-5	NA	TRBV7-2	CASSPVRSNQPQHF	TGTGCCAGCAGCCCAGTTCGAAGCAATCAGCCCCAGCATTTT
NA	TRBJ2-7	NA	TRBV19	CASSIGEWTKQYF	TGTGCCAGTAGTATAGGAGAGTGGACAAAGCAGTACTTC
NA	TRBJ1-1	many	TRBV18	CASSPTNTEAFF	TGTGCCAGCTCACCCACGAACACTGAAGCTTTCTTT
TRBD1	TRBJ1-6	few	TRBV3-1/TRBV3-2	CASSQERPRDREGSPLHF	TGTGCCAGCAGCCAAGAAAGACCCCGGGACAGGGAGGGGTCACCCCTCCACTTT
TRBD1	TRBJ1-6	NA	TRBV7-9	CASSTSGGNSPLHF	TGTGCCAGCAGCACATCAGGGGGCAATTCACCCCTCCACTTT
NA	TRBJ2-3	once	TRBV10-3	CAISLGSFTDTQYF	TGTGCCATCAGCCTAGGATCGTTCACAGATACGCAGTATTTT
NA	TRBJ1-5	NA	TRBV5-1	CASSPRGSQPQHF	TGCGCCAGCAGCCCCCGGGGGAGTCAGCCCCAGCATTTT
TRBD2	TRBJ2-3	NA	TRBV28	CASSLPLAGTDTQYF	TGTGCCAGCAGTTTACCCCTAGCGGGCACAGATACGCAGTATTTT
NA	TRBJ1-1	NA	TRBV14	CASSQRQDSDAFF	TGTGCCAGCAGCCAACGGCAAGACAGTGACGCTTTCTTT
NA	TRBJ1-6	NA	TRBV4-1	CASSQDVERENSPLHF	TGCGCCAGCAGCCAAGATGTGGAAAGGGAAAATTCACCCCTCCACTTT
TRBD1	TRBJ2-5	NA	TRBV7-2	CASSSHRGNQETQYF	TGTGCCAGCAGCTCCCACAGGGGGAACCAAGAGACCCAGTACTTC
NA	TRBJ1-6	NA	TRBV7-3	CASSPGPNSPLHF	TGTGCCAGCAGCCCGGGGCCTAATTCACCCCTCCACTTT
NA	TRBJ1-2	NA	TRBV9	CASSVSQVGLHGYTF	TGTGCCAGCAGCGTCTCACAGGTGGGGCTACATGGCTACACCTTC
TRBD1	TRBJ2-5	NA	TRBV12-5	CASGRGQGTETQYF	TGTGCTAGTGGAAGGGGACAGGGGACCGAGACCCAGTACTTC
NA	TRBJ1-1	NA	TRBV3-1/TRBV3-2	CASSEQGRVTEAFF	TGTGCCAGCAGCGAACAGGGTCGAGTTACTGAAGCTTTCTTT
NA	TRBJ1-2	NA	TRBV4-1	CASSQDFGQGHTF	TGCGCCAGCAGCCAAGATTTTGGCCAGGGACACACCTTC
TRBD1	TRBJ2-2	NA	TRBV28	CASHPRAGQGSNTGELFF	TGTGCCAGCCACCCAAGGGCCGGACAGGGGTCGAACACCGGGGAGCTGTTTTTT
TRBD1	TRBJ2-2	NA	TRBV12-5	CASGLGWGTGARTGELFF	TGTGCTAGTGGTTTAGGCTGGGGGACAGGGGCAAGAACCGGGGAGCTGTTTTTT
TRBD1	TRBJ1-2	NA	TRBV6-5	CASRDLTGNYGYTF	TGTGCCAGCAGAGATTTGACAGGGAACTATGGCTACACCTTC
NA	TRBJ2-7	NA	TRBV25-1	CATAAFSSYEQYF	TGTGCTACGGCGGCATTTAGCTCCTACGAGCAGTACTTC
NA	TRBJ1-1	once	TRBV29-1	CSVEPHQPGSTEAFF	TGCAGCGTTGAACCCCACCAACCGGGTAGCACTGAAGCTTTCTTT
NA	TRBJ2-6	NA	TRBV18	CASSPPSGANVLTF	TGTGCCAGCTCACCACCCAGCGGGGCCAACGTCCTGACTTTC
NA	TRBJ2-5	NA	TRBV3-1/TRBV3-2	CASSQDRSEETQYF	TGTGCCAGCAGCCAAGATCGTTCAGAAGAGACCCAGTACTTC
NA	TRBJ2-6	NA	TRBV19	CASRGKSSGANVLTF	TGTGCCAGTAGGGGGAAGTCCTCTGGGGCCAACGTCCTGACTTTC
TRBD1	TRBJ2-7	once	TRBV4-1	CASSQWTGPYEQYF	TGCGCCAGCAGCCAATGGACAGGGCCCTACGAGCAGTACTTC
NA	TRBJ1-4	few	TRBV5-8	CASSLVDNEKLFF	TGTGCCAGCAGCTTGGTGGATAATGAAAAACTGTTTTTT
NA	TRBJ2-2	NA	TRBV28	CASSLIRTSGTTGELFF	TGTGCCAGCAGTTTAATTAGGACTTCAGGGACCACCGGGGAGCTGTTTTTT
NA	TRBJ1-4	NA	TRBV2	CASSEVYGGEKLFF	TGTGCCAGCAGTGAGGTATACGGGGGTGAAAAACTGTTTTTT
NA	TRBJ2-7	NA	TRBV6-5	CASSYGQEIYEQYF	TGTGCCAGCAGTTACGGGCAGGAGATCTACGAGCAGTACTTC
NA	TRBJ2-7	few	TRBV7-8	CASSAPGTRTYEQYF	TGTGCCAGCAGCGCCCCCGGGACAAGGACCTACGAGCAGTACTTC
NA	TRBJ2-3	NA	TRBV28	CASSLMAADTQYF	TGTGCCAGCAGTTTAATGGCAGCAGATACGCAGTATTTT